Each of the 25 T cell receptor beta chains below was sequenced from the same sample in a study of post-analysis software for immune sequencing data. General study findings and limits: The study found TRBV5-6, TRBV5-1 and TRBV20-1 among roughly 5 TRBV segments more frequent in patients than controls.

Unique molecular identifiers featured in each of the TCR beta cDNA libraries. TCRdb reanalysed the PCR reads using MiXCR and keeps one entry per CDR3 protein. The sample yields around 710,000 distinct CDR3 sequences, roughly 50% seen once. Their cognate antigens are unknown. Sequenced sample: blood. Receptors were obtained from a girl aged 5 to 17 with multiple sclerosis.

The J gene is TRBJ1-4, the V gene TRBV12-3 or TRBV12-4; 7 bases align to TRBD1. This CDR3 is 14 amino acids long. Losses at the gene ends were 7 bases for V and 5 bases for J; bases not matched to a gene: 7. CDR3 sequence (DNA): TGTGCCAGCAACCGGGACAGAACAAATGAAAAACTGTTTTTT. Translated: CASNRDRTNEKLFF.

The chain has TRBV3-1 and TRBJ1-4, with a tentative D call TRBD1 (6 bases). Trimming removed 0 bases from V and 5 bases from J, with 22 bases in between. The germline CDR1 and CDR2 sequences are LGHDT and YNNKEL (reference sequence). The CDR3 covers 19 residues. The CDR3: CASSQDRGWDKATNEKLFF. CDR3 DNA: TGTGCCAGCAGCCAAGATAGGGGCTGGGACAAGGCGACAAATGAAAAACTGTTTTTT.

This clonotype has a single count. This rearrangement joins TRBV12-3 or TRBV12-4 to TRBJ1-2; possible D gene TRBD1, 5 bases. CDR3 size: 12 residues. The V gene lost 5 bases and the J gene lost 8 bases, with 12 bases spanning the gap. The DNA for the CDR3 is TGTGCCAGCAGTGCCAGGGTTTACGGCTACACCTTC. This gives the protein CASSARVYGYTF.

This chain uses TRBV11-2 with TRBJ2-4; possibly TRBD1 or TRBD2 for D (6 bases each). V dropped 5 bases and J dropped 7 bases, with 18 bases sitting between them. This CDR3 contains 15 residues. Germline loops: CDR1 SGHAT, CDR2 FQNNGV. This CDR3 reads CASSPTGRGGNIQYF. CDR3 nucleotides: TGTGCCAGCAGCCCAACAGGGCGAGGAGGGAACATTCAGTACTTC.

DNA for the CDR3: TGCGCCAGCACGGATTCTAGCGGCTACAATGAGCAGTACTTC. Protein product: CASTDSSGYNEQYF. The rearrangement uses TRBV5-1 and TRBJ2-1, with 7 bases lining up with TRBD2. The J call may be mistaken, given a closer DNA end match to TRBJ2-7. The CDR3 has 14 amino acids. Germline V lookup: CDR1 SGHRS, CDR2 YFSETQ.

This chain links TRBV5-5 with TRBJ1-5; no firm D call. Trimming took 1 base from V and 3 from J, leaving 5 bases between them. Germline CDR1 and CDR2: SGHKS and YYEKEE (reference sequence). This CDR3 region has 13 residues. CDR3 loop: CASSLLINQPQHF. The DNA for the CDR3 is TGTGCCAGCAGCTTGTTGATCAATCAGCCCCAGCATTTT.

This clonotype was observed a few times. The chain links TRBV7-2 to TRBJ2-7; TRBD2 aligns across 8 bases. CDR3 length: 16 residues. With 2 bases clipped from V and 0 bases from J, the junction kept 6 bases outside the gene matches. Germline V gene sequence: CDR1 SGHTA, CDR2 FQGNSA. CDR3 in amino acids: CASSLSLLAGSYEQYF. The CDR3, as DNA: TGTGCCAGCAGCTTAAGTCTTCTAGCGGGCTCCTACGAGCAGTACTTC. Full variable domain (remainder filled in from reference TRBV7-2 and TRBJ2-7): GAGVSQSPSNKVTEKGKDVELRCDPISGHTALYWYRQSLGQGLEFLIYFQGNSAPDKSGLPSDRFSAERTGGSVSTLTIQRTQQEDSAVYLCASSLSLLAGSYEQYFGPGTRLTVT.

CDR3 sequence reads: CATSPVYDAQYF. The CDR3 DNA follows: TGTGCCACCAGCCCGGTTTACGATGCGCAGTATTTT. The rearrangement links TRBV15 to TRBJ2-3; D remains ambiguous. CDR1 is LNHNV, CDR2 YYDKDF, per germline (reference sequence). The V end lost 5 bases, the J end lost 10 bases, and 13 bases lay between the germline ends. CDR3 size: 12 residues.

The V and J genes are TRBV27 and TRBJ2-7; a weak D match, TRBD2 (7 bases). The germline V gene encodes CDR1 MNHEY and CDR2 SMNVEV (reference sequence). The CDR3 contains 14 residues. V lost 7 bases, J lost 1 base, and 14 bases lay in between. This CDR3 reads CASTKGGGSYEQYF. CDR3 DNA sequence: TGTGCCAGCACCAAGGGAGGGGGGTCCTACGAGCAGTACTTC.

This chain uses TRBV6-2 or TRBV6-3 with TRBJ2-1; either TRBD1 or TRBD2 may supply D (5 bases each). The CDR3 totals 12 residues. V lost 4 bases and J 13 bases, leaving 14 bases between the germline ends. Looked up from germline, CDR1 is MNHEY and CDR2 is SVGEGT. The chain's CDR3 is CASSFLGPRQFF. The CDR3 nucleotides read TGTGCCAGCAGTTTCCTGGGACCGCGACAGTTCTTC.

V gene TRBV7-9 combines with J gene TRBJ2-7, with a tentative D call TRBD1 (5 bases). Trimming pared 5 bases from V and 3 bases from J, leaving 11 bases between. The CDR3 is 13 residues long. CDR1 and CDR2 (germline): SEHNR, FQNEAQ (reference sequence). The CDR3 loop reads CASSPPQGYEQYF. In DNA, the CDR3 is TGTGCCAGCAGCCCACCCCAGGGCTACGAGCAGTACTTC.

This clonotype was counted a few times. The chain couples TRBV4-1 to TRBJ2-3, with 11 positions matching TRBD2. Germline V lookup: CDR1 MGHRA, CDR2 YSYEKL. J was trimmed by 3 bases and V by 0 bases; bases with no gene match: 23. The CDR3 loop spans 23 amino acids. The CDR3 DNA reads TGCGCCAGCAGCCAAGATGCCAGGTCGGCGCGGCTAGCGGGAGGTGTGAGAACAGATACGCAGTATTTT. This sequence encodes CASSQDARSARLAGGVRTDTQYF.

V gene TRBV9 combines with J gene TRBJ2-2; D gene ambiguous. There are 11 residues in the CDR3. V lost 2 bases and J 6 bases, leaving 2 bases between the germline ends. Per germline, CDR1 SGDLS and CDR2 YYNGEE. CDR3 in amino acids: CASSVAGELFF. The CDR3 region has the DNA TGTGCCAGCAGCGTGGCCGGGGAGCTGTTTTTT.

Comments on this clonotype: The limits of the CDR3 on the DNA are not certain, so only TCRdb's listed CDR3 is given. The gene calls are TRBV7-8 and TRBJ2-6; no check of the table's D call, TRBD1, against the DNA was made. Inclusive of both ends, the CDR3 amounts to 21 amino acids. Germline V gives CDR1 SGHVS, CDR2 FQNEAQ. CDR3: CASSLEELGFGTGAGANVRTF.

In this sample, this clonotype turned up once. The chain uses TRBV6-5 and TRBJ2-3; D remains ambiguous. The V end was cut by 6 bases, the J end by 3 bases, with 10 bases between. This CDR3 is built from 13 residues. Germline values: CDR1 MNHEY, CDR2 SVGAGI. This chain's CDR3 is CASRHSRTDTQYF. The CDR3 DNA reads TGTGCCAGCAGACATAGCCGGACAGATACGCAGTATTTT.

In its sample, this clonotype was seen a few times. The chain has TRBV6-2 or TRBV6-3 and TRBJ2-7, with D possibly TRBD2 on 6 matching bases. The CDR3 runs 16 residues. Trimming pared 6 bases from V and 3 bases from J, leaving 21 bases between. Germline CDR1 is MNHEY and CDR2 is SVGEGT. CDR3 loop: CASRERRAPRFYEQYF. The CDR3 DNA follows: TGTGCCAGCAGAGAACGGAGGGCTCCCCGTTTCTACGAGCAGTACTTC.

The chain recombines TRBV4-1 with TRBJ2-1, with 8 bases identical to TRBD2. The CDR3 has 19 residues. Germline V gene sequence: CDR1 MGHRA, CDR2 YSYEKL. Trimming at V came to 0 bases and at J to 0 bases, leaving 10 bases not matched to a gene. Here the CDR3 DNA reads TGCGCCAGCAGCCAAGAGGAGGGTAGCGGGACCCGCTCCTACAATGAGCAGTTCTTC. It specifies CASSQEEGSGTRSYNEQFF.

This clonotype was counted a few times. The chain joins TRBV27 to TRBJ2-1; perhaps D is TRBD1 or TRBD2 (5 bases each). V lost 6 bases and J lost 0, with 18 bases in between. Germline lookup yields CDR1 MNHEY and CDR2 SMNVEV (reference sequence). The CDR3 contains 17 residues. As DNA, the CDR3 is TGTGCCAGCAGCTGGGACGGGGTTCGGACCTCCTACAATGAGCAGTTCTTC. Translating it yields CASSWDGVRTSYNEQFF.

CDR3 loop: CASSLWIYRDPYSYNEQFF. Here the CDR3 DNA reads TGTGCCAGCAGTTTATGGATTTACCGGGATCCCTACTCCTACAATGAGCAGTTCTTC. The chain carries TRBV28 and TRBJ2-1; D is possibly TRBD2 (5 bases). Trimming shortened V by 0 bases and J by 0 bases, and 18 bases separated the two germline ends. The germline CDR1 and CDR2 sequences are MDHEN and SYDVKM. The CDR3 is made up of 19 amino acids.

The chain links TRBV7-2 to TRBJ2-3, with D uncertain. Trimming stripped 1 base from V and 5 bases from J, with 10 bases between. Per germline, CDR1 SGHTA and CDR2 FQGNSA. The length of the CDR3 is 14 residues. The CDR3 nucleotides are TGTGCCAGCAGCTTAGGCTCATGGGGAGATACGCAGTATTTT. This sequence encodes CASSLGSWGDTQYF.

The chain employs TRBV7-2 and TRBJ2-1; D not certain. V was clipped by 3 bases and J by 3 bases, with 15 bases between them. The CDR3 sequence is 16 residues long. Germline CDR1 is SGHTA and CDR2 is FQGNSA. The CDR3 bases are TGTGCCAGCAGCTTTAGGAGCTCGTACCGCTACAATGAGCAGTTCTTC. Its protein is CASSFRSSYRYNEQFF.

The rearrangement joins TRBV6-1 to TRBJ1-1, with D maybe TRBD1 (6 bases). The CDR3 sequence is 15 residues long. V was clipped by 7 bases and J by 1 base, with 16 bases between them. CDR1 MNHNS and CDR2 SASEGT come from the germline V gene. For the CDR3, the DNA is TGTGCCAGCACCACGATACAGGGAGCGAACACTGAAGCTTTCTTT. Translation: CASTTIQGANTEAFF.

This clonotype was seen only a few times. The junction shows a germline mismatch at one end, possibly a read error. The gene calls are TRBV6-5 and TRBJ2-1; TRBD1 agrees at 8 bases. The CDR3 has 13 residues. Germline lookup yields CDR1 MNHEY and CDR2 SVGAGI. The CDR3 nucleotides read TGTGCCGGCAGTGACCAGGGGGCTGGGGAGCAGTTCTTC. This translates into CAGSDQGAGEQFF.

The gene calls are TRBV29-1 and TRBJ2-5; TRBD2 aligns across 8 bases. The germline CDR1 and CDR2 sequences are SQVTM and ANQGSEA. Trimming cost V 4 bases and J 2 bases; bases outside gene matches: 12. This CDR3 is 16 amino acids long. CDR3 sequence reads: CSVAPVAGGLQETQYF. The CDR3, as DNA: TGCAGCGTTGCCCCTGTGGCGGGAGGATTACAAGAGACCCAGTACTTC.

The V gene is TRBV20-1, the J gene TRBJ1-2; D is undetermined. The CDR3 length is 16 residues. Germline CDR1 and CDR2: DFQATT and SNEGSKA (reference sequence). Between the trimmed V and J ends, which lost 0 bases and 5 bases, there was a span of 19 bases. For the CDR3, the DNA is TGCAGTGCTAGAGAGAGGTTGACGGTGGGCTTATATGGCTACACCTTC. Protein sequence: CSARERLTVGLYGYTF.